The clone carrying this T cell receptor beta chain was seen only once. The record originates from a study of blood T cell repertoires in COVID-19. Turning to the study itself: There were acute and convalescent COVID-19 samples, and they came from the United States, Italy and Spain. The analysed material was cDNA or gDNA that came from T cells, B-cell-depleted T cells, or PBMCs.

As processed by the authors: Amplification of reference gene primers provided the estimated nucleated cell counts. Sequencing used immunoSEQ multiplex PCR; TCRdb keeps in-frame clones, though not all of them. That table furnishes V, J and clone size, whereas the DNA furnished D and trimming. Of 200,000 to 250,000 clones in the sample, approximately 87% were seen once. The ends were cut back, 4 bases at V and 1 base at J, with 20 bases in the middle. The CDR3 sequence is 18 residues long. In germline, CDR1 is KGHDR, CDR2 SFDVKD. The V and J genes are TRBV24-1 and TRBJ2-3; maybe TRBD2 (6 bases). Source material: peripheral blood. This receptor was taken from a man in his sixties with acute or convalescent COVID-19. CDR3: CATSDRDTREDGTDTQYF. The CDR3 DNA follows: TGTGCCACCAGTGACCGTGACACGCGGGAAGATGGCACAGATACGCAGTATTTT.